What follows are 15 T cell receptor beta chains derived from one specimen sequenced in a study of shared clonotypes between healthy human individuals. The assay was immunoSEQ multiplex PCR, and TCRdb's table has in-frame clones only and misses some. In the table there are around 700,000 clones, about three quarters of which are singletons. The source material was memory CD4+ T cells sorted from blood. Subset: CD45RA-negative fraction. These receptors were collected from a woman under 40 in good health.

This rearrangement joins TRBV25-1 to TRBJ1-4; a possible D gene is TRBD1 (6 bases). V dropped 0 bases and J dropped 8 bases, with 16 bases sitting between them. CDR3 length equals 16 residues. Germline loops: CDR1 MGHDK, CDR2 SYGVNS. The CDR3 sequence: CASSEYLGHLDEKLFF. CDR3 bases: TGTGCCAGCAGTGAATATTTGGGACACCTAGACGAAAAACTGTTTTTT.

The genes are TRBV28 and TRBJ2-7; 8 nucleotides align to TRBD1. Germline loops: CDR1 MDHEN, CDR2 SYDVKM. V trimming: 6 bases; J trimming: 7 bases; junction bases outside the gene matches: 11. CDR3 length: 14 residues. The CDR3 nucleotides are TGTGCCAGCAGCAAAAAAGGACAGGGACAAGAGCAGTACTTC. This encodes CASSKKGQGQEQYF.

This rearrangement joins TRBV5-6 to TRBJ2-1; D perhaps matches TRBD1 (6 bases). Germline loops: CDR1 SGHDT, CDR2 YYEEEE. V was clipped by 1 base and J by 11 bases, with 13 bases between them. The CDR3 extends over 13 amino acids. This chain's CDR3 is CASSLTGPYKQFF. CDR3 sequence (DNA): TGTGCCAGCAGCTTGACAGGGCCCTATAAGCAGTTCTTC.

The rearrangement links TRBV14 to TRBJ1-2; D is possibly TRBD1 (5 bases). This CDR3 has 14 amino acids. Germline lookup yields CDR1 SGHDN and CDR2 FVKESK. V gave up 4 bases and J gave up 4 bases, with 13 bases separating them. The CDR3: CASSPIGGAYGYTF. Here the CDR3 DNA reads TGTGCCAGCAGCCCCATTGGAGGGGCCTATGGCTACACCTTC.

This clone showed up many times. Distinct nucleotide sequences in the sample also encode this CDR3. The chain carries TRBV5-1 and TRBJ2-5; perhaps TRBD2 as D (6 bases). The CDR3 consists of 13 residues. V shed 3 bases and J shed 5 bases, with 11 bases lying between them. The V gene's germline CDR1 is SGHRS and CDR2 YFSETQ. The CDR3 loop is CASSSPRGETQYF. CDR3 in DNA: TGCGCCAGCAGCTCCCCCCGGGGGGAGACCCAGTACTTC.

V is TRBV2 and J is TRBJ2-7; D unclear. Germline V gene lookup returns CDR1 SNHLY and CDR2 FYNNEI. The CDR3 runs 15 residues. The V gene lost 2 bases and the J gene lost 0 bases, with 11 bases spanning the gap. The CDR3 sequence: CASSERRFSSYEQYF. The DNA of the CDR3 is TGTGCCAGCAGTGAAAGGAGATTTAGCTCCTACGAGCAGTACTTC.

A few counts support this clone. V is TRBV2 and J is TRBJ2-2; D is unclear. The V gene's germline CDR1 is SNHLY and CDR2 FYNNEI. The V and J ends lost 0 bases and 5 bases respectively, with 13 bases between them. The CDR3 length is 16 residues. CDR3 residues: CASSEAVFLGTGELFF. The CDR3 DNA is TGTGCCAGCAGTGAAGCGGTATTTCTGGGGACCGGGGAGCTGTTTTTT.

The rearrangement links TRBV6-4 to TRBJ2-3, with D unclear. The CDR3 consists of 14 residues. Germline values: CDR1 MRHNA, CDR2 SNTAGT. Trimming took 3 bases from V and 0 from J, leaving 7 bases between them. The CDR3, as DNA: TGTGCCAGCAGTGAGGAACTAAGCACAGATACGCAGTATTTT. Encoded protein: CASSEELSTDTQYF.

V is TRBV11-2 and J is TRBJ1-5; no definite D call. Germline CDR1 is SGHAT and CDR2 is FQNNGV. The germline V and J ends were trimmed by 3 bases and 5 bases, with 8 bases remaining between them. This CDR3 is built from 13 residues. The DNA for the CDR3 is TGTGCCAGCAGCTTTAGGGAAGATCAGCCCCAGCATTTT. Protein sequence: CASSFREDQPQHF. Together with reference TRBV11-2 and TRBJ1-5, the CDR3 gives the full variable domain: EAGVAQSPRYKIIEKRQSVAFWCNPISGHATLYWYQQILGQGPKLLIQFQNNGVVDDSQLPKDRFSAERLKGVDSTLKIQPAKLEDSAVYLCASSFREDQPQHFGDGTRLSIL.

This clone was seen once. The chain has TRBV30 and TRBJ1-3, with a possible D match to TRBD1 (6 bases). Deletions cut 3 bases from V and 0 bases from J, with 15 bases between. Germline V gene data show CDR1 as GTSNPN and CDR2 as SVGIG (reference sequence). The CDR3 sequence is 16 residues long. The CDR3 here is CAWSSGTFVSGNTIYF. DNA of the CDR3: TGTGCCTGGAGCTCCGGGACATTTGTCTCTGGAAACACCATATATTTT.

The CDR3 DNA reads as TGTGCCAGCAGCTTAGCCCCGAGCCAGGGGAATGAAAAACTGTTTTTT. Translating it yields CASSLAPSQGNEKLFF. The V gene is TRBV7-6, the J gene TRBJ1-4; a possible D gene is TRBD1 (6 bases). The CDR3 consists of 16 residues. Per germline, CDR1 SGHVS and CDR2 FNYEAQ. Deletions cut 0 bases from V and 5 bases from J, with 13 bases between.

The chain recombines TRBV11-3 with TRBJ2-5; 10 positions match TRBD1. Germline lookup yields CDR1 SGHNT and CDR2 YENEEA. Germline trimming cut 1 base from V and 5 bases from J; bases unmatched to any gene: 7. CDR3 size: 16 residues. The CDR3 DNA is TGTGCCAGCAGCTTAGCGCCGGGACAGGGGTTGGAGACCCAGTACTTC. This translates into CASSLAPGQGLETQYF.

This rearrangement joins TRBV30 to TRBJ2-7, with D perhaps TRBD1 (5 bases). Germline CDR1 and CDR2: GTSNPN and SVGIG (reference sequence). This CDR3 is 12 amino acids long. V was shortened by 2 bases and J by 4 bases, with 9 bases between the two germline ends. The DNA for the CDR3 is TGTGCCTGGAGTATCCAGGGTTACGAGCAGTACTTC. Translating gives CAWSIQGYEQYF. Variable domain in full (rest from reference TRBV30 and TRBJ2-7): SQTIHQWPATLVQPVGSPLSLECTVEGTSNPNLYWYRQAAGRGLQLLFYSVGIGQISSEVPQNLSASRPQDRQFILSSKKLLLSDSGFYLCAWSIQGYEQYFGPGTRLTVT.

The rearrangement joins TRBV5-4 to TRBJ2-5; 10 bases fit TRBD2. The germline CDR1 and CDR2 sequences are SGHNT and YYREEE (reference sequence). The CDR3 consists of 15 residues. With 6 bases clipped from V and 2 bases from J, the junction kept 7 bases outside the gene matches. The CDR3 DNA reads TGTGCCAGCAAGTTAAGCGGGGGGGATCAAGAGACCCAGTACTTC. The encoded protein is CASKLSGGDQETQYF.

The rearrangement uses TRBV7-9 and TRBJ2-1, with 9 positions matching TRBD2. Germline lookup yields CDR1 SEHNR and CDR2 FQNEAQ (reference sequence). V gave up 5 bases and J gave up 1 base; unmatched junction bases: 6. This CDR3 spans 16 amino acids. The CDR3, as DNA: TGTGCCAGCAGCAAAGGGACTAGCCAATCCTACAATGAGCAGTTCTTC. Translating gives CASSKGTSQSYNEQFF.